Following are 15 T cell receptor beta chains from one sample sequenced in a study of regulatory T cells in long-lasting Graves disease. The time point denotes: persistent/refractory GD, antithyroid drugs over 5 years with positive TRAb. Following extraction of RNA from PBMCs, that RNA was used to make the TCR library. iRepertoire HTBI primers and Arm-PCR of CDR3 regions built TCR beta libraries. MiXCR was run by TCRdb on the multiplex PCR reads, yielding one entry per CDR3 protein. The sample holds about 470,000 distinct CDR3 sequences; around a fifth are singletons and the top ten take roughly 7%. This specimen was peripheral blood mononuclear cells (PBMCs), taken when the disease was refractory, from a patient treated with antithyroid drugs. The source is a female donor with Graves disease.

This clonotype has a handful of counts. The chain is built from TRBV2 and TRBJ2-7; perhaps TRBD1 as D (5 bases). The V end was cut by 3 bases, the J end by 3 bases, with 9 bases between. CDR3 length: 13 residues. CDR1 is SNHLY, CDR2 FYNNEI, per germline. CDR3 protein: CASSDITGYEQYF. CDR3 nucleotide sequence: TGTGCCAGCAGTGACATTACAGGCTACGAGCAGTACTTC. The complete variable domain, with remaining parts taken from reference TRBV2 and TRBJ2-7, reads EPEVTQTPSHQVTQMGQEVILRCVPISNHLYFYWYRQILGQKVEFLVSFYNNEISEKSEIFDDQFSVERPDGSNFTLKIRSTKLEDSAMYFCASSDITGYEQYFGPGTRLTVT.

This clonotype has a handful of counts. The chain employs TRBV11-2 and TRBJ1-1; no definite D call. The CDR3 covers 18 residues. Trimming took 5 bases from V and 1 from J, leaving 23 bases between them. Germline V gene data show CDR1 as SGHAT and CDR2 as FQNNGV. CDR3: CASSELSIAPTENTEAFF. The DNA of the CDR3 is TGTGCCAGCAGCGAGCTTAGCATAGCGCCTACAGAGAACACTGAAGCTTTCTTT. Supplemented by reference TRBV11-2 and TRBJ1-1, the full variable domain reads EAGVAQSPRYKIIEKRQSVAFWCNPISGHATLYWYQQILGQGPKLLIQFQNNGVVDDSQLPKDRFSAERLKGVDSTLKIQPAKLEDSAVYLCASSELSIAPTENTEAFFGQGTRLTVV.

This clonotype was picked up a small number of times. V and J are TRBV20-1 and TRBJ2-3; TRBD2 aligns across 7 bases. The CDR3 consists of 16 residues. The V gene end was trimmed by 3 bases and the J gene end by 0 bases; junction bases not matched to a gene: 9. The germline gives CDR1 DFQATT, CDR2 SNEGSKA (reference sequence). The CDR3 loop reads CSASLSGTWSTDTQYF. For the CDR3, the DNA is TGCAGTGCTAGTTTAAGCGGGACCTGGAGCACAGATACGCAGTATTTT.

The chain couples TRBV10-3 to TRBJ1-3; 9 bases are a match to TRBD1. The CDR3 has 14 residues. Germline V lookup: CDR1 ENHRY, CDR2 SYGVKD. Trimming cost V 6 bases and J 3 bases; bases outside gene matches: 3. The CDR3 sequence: CAISGTGIGNTIYF. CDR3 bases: TGTGCCATCAGCGGGACAGGGATTGGAAACACCATATATTTT.

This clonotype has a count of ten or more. In DNA, the CDR3 is TGTGCCAGCAGCTACCAAATGACAGGGAACACCGGGGAGCTGTTTTTT. Amino acids: CASSYQMTGNTGELFF. V and J are TRBV7-9 and TRBJ2-2; the D gene is possibly TRBD1 (6 bases). Trimming left V 4 bases short and J 1 base short, with 13 bases between. The CDR3 sequence is 16 residues long. The germline CDR1 and CDR2 sequences are SEHNR and FQNEAQ (reference sequence).

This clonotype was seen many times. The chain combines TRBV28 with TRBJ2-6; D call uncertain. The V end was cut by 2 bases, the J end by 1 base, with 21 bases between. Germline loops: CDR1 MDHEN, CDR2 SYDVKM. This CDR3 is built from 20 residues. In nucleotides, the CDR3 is TGTGCCAGCAGTTTAAAGTCGGCAGCGTCAGCTAGTTCTGGGGCCAACGTCCTGACTTTC. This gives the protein CASSLKSAASASSGANVLTF. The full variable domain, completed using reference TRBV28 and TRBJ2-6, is DVKVTQSSRYLVKRTGEKVFLECVQDMDHENMFWYRQDPGLGLRLIYFSYDVKMKEKGDIPEGYSVSREKKERFSLILESASTNQTSMYLCASSLKSAASASSGANVLTFGAGSRLTVL.

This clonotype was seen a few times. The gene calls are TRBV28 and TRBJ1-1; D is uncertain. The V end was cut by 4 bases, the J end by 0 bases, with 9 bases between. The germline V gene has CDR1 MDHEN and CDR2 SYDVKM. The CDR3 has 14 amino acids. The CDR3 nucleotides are TGTGCCAGCAGTTACGTACTAATGAACACTGAAGCTTTCTTT. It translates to CASSYVLMNTEAFF.

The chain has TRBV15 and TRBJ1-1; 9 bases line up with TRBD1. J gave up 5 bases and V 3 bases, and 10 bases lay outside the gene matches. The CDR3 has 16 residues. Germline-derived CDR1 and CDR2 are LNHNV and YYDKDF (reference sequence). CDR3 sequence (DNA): TGTGCCACCAGCAGGGCGACAGGGGGTGTTAGTACTGAAGCTTTCTTT. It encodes CATSRATGGVSTEAFF.

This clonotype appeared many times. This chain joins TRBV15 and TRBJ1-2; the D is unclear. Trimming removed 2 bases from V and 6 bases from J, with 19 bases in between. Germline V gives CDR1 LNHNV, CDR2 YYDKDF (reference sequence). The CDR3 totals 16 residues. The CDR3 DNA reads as TGTGCCACCAGCAGATTCCCCCGACGGACCCAAGATGGCTACACCTTC. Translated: CATSRFPRRTQDGYTF.

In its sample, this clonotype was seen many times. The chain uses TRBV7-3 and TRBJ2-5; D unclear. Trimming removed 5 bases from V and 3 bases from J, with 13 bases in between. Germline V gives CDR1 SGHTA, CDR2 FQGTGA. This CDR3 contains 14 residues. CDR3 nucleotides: TGTGCCAGCAGCCCGACCTTTTCCAAAGAGACCCAGTACTTC. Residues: CASSPTFSKETQYF.

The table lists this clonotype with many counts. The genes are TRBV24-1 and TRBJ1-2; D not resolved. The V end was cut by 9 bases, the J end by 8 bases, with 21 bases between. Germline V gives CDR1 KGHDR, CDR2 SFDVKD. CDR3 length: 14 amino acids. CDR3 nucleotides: TGTGCCACCGGCAACAACCTGTCGGGCGAGGGCTACACCTTC. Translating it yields CATGNNLSGEGYTF.

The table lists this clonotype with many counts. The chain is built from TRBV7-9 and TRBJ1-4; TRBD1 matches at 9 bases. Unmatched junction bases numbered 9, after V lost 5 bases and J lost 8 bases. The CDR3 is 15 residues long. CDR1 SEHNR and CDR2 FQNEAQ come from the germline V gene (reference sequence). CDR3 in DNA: TGTGCCAGCAGCCCAACGGGACAGGGAGGAGAAAAACTGTTTTTT. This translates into CASSPTGQGGEKLFF.

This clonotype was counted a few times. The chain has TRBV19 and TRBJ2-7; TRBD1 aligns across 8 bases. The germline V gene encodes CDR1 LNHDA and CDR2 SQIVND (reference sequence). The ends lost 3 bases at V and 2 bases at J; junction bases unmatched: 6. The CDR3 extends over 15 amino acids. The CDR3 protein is CASSIGQGSPYEQYF. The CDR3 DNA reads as TGTGCCAGTAGTATTGGACAGGGAAGCCCCTACGAGCAGTACTTC.

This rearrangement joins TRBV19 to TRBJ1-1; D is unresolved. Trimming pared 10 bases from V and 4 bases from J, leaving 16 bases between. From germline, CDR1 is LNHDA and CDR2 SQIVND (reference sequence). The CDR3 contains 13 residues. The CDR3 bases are TGTGCCACTATCCCCAGACCGTTCACTGAAGCTTTCTTT. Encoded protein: CATIPRPFTEAFF.

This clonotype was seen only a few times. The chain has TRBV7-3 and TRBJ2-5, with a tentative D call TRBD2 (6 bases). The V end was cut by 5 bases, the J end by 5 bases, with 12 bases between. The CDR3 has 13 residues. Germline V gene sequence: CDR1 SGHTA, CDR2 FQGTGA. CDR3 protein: CASSQGGGETQYF. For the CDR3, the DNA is TGTGCCAGCAGCCAGGGTGGAGGGGAGACCCAGTACTTC.